This T cell receptor beta chain is from a study of shared clonotypes between healthy human individuals. This table comes from immunoSEQ multiplex PCR, and its TCRdb copy is limited to in-frame clones, with some not included. The table includes about 580,000 clones, 95% to 98% detected once. Germline V lookup: CDR1 MNHEY, CDR2 SMNVEV (reference sequence). CDR3 size: 13 residues. With 5 bases removed from V and 2 bases from J, the gap between germline ends came to 8 bases. Terminally differentiated effector memory CD45RA+ cells were excluded from the naive CD8 cells, which were CD45RO-negative and positively selected for CCR7.

The sequencing input was naive CD8+ T cells sorted from blood. The V gene is TRBV27, the J gene TRBJ2-3, with no clear D. The origin of this receptor is a man aged 25-40 years in good health. In nucleotides, the CDR3 is TGTGCCAGCAGTCCGATCGACACAGATACGCAGTATTTT. This encodes CASSPIDTDTQYF.